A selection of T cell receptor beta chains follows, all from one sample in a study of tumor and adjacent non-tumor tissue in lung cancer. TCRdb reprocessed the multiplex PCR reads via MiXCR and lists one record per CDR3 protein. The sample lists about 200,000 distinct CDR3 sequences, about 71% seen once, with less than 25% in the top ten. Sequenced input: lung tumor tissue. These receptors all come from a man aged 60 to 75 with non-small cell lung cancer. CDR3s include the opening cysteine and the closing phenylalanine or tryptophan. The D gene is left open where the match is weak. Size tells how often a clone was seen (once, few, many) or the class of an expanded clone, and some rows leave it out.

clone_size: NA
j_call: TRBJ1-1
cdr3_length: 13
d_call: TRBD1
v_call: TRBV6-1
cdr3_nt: TGTGCCAGCAGCGTCCAGGGGGCAACTGAAGCTTTCTTT
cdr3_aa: CASSVQGATEAFF

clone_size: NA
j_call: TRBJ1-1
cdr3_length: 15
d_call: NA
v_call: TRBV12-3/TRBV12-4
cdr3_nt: TGTGTCAGCAGGGGTACGGCGGAGAGCGACACTGAAGCTTTCTTT
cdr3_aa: CVSRGTAESDTEAFF

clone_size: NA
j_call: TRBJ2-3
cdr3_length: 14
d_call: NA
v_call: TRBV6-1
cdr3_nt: TGTGCCATAAAAGTCGGGGGACCAGGTGATACGCAGTATTTT
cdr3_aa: CAIKVGGPGDTQYF

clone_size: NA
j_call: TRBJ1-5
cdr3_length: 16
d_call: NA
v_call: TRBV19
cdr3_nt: TGTGCCAGTAGTATTAACCATCTGAGGGATGATCAGCCCCAGAATTTT
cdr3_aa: CASSINHLRDDQPQNF

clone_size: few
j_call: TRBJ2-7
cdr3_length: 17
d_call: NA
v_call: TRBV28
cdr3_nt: TGTGCCAGCAGCCCCAGTTTGCGGGACGGAGCTTTTCGGGAGCAGTACTTC
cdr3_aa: CASSPSLRDGAFREQYF

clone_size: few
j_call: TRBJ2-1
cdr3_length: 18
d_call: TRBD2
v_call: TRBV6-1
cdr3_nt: TGTGCCAGCAGTGAAGCGATGGTGACTAGCGGCTCCTACAATGAGCAGTTCTTC
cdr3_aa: CASSEAMVTSGSYNEQFF

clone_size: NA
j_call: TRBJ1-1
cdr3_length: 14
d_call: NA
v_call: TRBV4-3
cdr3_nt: TGTGCCAGTAGCCAAGGAATGATGAACACTGAAGCTTTCTTT
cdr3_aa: CASSQGMMNTEAFF

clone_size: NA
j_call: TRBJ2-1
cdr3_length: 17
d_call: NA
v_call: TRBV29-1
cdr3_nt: TGCAGCGTTGAAAAACCAACCGGGACATGCTCCTACAATGAGCAGTTTTTC
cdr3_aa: CSVEKPTGTCSYNEQFF

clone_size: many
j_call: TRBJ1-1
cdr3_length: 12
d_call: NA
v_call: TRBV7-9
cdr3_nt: TGTGCCACCTCATGGGATAACACTGAAGCTTTCTTT
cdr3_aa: CATSWDNTEAFF

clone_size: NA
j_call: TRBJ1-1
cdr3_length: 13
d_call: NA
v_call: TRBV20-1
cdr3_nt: TGCAGTGCTAGACCACGTCAGAGGATTGAAGCTTTATTT
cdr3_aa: CSARPRQRIEALF

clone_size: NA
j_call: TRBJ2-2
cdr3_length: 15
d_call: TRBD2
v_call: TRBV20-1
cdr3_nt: TGCAGTGCTAGAGTAGCGGGGCAAGACACCGGGGAGCTGTTGTTT
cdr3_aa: CSARVAGQDTGELLF

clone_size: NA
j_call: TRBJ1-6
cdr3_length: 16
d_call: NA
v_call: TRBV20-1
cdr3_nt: TGCAGTGCTTATAGCCACCCGACATCCTATAATTCACCCCTCCACTTT
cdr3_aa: CSAYSHPTSYNSPLHF

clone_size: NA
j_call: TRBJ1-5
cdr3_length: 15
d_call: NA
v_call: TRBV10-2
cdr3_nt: TGCGCCAGCAGCATCGGACACGATAGCAATCGGCCCCAGCATTTT
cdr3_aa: CASSIGHDSNRPQHF

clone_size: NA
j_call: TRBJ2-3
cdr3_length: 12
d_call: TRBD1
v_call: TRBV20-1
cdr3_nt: TGCGGTGCTGGACAGGATGGGAATACGCAGTATTTT
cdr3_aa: CGAGQDGNTQYF

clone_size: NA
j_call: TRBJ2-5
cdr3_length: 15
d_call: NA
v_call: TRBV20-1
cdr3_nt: TGCAGTGCTAGAGATCTCCTGAGGGCTCGGGAGACCCAGTACTTC
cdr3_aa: CSARDLLRARETQYF

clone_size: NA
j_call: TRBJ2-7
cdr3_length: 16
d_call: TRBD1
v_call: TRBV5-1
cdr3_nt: TGCGCCAGCAGCTCCAGGACAGGGACGATGGCCTACGAGCAGTACTTC
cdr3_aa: CASSSRTGTMAYEQYF

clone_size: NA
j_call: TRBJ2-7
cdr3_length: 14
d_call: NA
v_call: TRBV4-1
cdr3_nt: TGCGCCAGCAGCCAAACTGGATCCCTCCACGAGCAGTACTTC
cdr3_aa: CASSQTGSLHEQYF

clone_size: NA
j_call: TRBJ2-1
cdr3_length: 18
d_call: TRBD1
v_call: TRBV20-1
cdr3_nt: TGCAGTGCACGCCTCAGTCTGCCCGGCCAGGGGGCATACAATAAGCAGTTCTTC
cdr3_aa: CSARLSLPGQGAYNKQFF

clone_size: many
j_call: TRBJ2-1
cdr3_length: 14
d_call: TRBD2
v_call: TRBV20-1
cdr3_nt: TGCAGTGCTAGAGATGTGGCGGGAGGCAAGGAGCAGTTCTTC
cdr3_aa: CSARDVAGGKEQFF

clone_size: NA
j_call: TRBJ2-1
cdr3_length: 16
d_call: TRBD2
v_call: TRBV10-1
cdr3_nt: TGCACCAACAGTGGAAATCCAGCGGGAGGTTACAATGAGCAGTTCTTC
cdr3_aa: CTNSGNPAGGYNEQFF

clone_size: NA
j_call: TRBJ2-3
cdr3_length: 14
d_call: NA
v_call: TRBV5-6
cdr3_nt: TGTGCCAGCAGCTTGGAGGGGGGGGCAGATACGCAGTATTTT
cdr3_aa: CASSLEGGADTQYF

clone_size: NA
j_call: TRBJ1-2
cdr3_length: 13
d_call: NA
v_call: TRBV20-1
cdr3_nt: TGCAGTGCGGCATGGCTTCTGGGCTATGGCTACACCTTC
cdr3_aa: CSAAWLLGYGYTF

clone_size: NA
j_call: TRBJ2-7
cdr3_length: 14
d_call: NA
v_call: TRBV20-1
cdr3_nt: TGCAGTGCTAGAGCGTCTCTAGCATGGGCCGAGCAGTACTTC
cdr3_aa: CSARASLAWAEQYF

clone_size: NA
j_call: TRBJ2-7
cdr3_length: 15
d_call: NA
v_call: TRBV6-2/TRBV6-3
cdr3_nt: TGTGCCAGCAAGACCGGGATAGGGGGGTTCTACGAGCAGTACTTC
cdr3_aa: CASKTGIGGFYEQYF

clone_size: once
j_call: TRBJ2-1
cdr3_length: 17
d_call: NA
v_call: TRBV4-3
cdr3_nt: TGCGCCAGCAGCCAAGGGGGTCTGGGAGTGCCTAGCGATGAGCAGTTCTTC
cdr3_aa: CASSQGGLGVPSDEQFF

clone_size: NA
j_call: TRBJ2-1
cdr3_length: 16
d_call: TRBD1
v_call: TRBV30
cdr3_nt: TGTGCCTGGGATGGCTTTGGGACAGGGGATAGAGGTGAGCAGTTCTTC
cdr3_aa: CAWDGFGTGDRGEQFF

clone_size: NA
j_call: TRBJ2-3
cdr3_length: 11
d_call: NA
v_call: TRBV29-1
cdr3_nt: TGCAGCCAAAACACTGTAGATACGCAGTATTTT
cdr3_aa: CSQNTVDTQYF

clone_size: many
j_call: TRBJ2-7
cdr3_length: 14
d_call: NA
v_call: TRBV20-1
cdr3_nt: TGCAGTGCTAGTCGGGACTCTAGCTCCTACGAGCAGTACTTC
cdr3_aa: CSASRDSSSYEQYF

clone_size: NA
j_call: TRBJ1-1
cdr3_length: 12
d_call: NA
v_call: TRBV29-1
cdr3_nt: TGCAGGGCAGCAATGGCGGGAACTGAAGCTTTCTTT
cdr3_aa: CRAAMAGTEAFF

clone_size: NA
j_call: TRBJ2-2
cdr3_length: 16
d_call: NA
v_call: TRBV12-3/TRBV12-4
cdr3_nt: TGTGCCGGCAGTGACCCCCGTCAGGGCGAAACCGGGGAGCTGTTTTTT
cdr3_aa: CAGSDPRQGETGELFF

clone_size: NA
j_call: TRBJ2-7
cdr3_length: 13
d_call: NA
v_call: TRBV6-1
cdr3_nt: TGTGACAGCAGTGAAACCATGGCCTGCGAGCGGTACTTC
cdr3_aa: CDSSETMACERYF

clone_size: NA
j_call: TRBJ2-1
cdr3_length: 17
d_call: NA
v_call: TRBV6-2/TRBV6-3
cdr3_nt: TGTGCCAGCAGTTGCGATAGTATCGGGAATAAATACAATGGGCAGTTCTTC
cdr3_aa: CASSCDSIGNKYNGQFF

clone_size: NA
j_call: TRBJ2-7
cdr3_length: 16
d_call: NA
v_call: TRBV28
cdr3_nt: TGTGCCAGCAATTCACTAAGACGGGCGGATTCCTACGAGCAGTACTTC
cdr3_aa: CASNSLRRADSYEQYF

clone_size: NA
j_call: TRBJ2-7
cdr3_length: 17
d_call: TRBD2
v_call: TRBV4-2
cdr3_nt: TGTGCCAGCAGCCAAGTATATCCGATTAGCGGGAGCTACGATCAATACTTC
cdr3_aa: CASSQVYPISGSYDQYF

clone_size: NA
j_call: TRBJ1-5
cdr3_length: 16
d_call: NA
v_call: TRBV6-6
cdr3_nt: TGTGCCAGCAGTTACTCGAAAGGATATAGCTATCAGCCCCAGCATTTT
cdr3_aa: CASSYSKGYSYQPQHF

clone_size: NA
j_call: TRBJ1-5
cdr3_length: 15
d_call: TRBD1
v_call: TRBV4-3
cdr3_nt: TGCGCCAGCAGCCTAGAGGGACAGGGGAGTCAGCCCCAGCATTTT
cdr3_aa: CASSLEGQGSQPQHF

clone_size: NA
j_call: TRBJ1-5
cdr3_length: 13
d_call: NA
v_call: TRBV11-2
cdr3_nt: TGTGCCAGCAGTTTAGATCAGAGTCAGCCCCAGCATTTT
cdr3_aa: CASSLDQSQPQHF

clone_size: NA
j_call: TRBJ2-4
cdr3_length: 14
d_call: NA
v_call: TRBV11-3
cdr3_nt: TGTGCCAGCAGCCCCAGGGACCCCAAAAGCATTCAGTACTTC
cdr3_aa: CASSPRDPKSIQYF

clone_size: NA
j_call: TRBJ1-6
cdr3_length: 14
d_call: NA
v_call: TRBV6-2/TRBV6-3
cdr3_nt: TGTGCCAGCGGAGGAGGGGCAGGTAATTCACCCCTCCACTTT
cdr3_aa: CASGGGAGNSPLHF

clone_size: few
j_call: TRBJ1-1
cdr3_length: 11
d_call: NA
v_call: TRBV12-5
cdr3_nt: TGTGCTAGTGGTTTTGGTCTCGCAGCTTTCTTT
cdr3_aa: CASGFGLAAFF

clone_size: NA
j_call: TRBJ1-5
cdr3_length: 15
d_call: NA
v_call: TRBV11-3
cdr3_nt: TGTGCTAGCAGCTTAGGAGCGGGAGACTCAGATATGCAGCATTTT
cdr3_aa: CASSLGAGDSDMQHF

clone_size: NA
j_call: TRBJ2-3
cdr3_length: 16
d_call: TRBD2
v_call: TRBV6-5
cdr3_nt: TGTGCCAGTAGTTTTACTAGCGGTTCTAGCACAGATATGCAGTATTTT
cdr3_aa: CASSFTSGSSTDMQYF